This T cell receptor beta chain emerged from a study of Ad26.COV2.S vaccination and SARS-CoV-2 variants. Study summary: The vaccine Ad26.COV2.S was put into the muscle once, or twice with 56 days between.

Germline V CDR1 and CDR2: MNHNS, SASEGT. The J segment lost 2 bases and the V segment lost 3 bases, leaving 4 bases of the junction unmatched. The CDR3 has 15 amino acids. The study's findings and limits: Non-spike TCR breadth was similar in vaccine and placebo recipients. Placebo recipients had lower spike-specific TCR breadth than vaccine recipients.

About this clone itself: Its specificity is not known.

Sequencing was performed with immunoSEQ multiplex PCR; in TCRdb, only in-frame clones are kept and a portion is missing. This sample has roughly 400,000 clones, with about nine tenths found just once. The treatment is: some 19 received Ad26.COV2.S at low or high dose, single or two shots; about five received placebo; per-sample allocation not given. Following the first vaccine or placebo injection, samples were taken on day 63. An adult of 18-55 years in Boston served as donor. The sequence was collected from a person between 18 and 60 years old who received the Ad26.COV2.S COVID-19 vaccine or a placebo. This sequence joins TRBV6-1 and TRBJ2-3; 8 bases are shared with TRBD2. This specimen was peripheral blood, taken in a trial of Ad26.COV2.S vaccine versus placebo. The CDR3, as DNA: TGTGCCAGCAGTGATGGAGCGGGGGCCACAGATACGCAGTATTTT. Translated: CASSDGAGATDTQYF.